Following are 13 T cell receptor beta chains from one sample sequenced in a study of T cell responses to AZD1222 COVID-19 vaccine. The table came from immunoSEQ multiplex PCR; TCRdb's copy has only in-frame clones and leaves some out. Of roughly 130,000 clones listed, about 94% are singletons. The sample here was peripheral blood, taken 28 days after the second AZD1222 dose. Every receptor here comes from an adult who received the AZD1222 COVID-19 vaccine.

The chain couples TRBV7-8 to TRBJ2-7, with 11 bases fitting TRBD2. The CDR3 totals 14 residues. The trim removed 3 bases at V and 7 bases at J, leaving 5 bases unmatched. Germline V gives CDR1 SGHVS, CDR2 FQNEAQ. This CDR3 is CASSLKLAGAEQYF. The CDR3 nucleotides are TGTGCCAGCAGCTTGAAACTAGCGGGAGCTGAGCAGTACTTC.

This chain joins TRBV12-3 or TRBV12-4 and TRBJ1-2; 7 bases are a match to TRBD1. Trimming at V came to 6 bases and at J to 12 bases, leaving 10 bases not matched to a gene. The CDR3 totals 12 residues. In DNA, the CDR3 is TGTGCCAGCAGCCGTCAGCTCAGGGGGAACACCTTC. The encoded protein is CASSRQLRGNTF.

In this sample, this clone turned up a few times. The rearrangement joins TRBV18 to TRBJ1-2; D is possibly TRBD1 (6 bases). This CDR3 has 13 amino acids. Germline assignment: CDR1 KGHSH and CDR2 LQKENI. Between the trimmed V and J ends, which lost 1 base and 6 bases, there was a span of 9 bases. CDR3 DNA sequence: TGTGCCAGCTCACCACAGGGGGATCATGGCTACACCTTC. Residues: CASSPQGDHGYTF. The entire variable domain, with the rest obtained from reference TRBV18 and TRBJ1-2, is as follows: NAGVMQNPRHLVRRRGQEARLRCSPMKGHSHVYWYRQLPEEGLKFMVYLQKENIIDESGMPKERFSAEFPKEGPSILRIQQVVRGDSAAYFCASSPQGDHGYTFGSGTRLTVV.

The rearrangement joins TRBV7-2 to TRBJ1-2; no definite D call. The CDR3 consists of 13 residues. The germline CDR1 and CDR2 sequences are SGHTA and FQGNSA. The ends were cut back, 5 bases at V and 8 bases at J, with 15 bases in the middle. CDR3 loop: CASSPRLESGYTF. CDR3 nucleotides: TGTGCCAGCAGCCCGCGTCTGGAGAGCGGCTACACCTTC. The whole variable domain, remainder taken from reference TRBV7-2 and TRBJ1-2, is GAGVSQSPSNKVTEKGKDVELRCDPISGHTALYWYRQSLGQGLEFLIYFQGNSAPDKSGLPSDRFSAERTGGSVSTLTIQRTQQEDSAVYLCASSPRLESGYTFGSGTRLTVV.

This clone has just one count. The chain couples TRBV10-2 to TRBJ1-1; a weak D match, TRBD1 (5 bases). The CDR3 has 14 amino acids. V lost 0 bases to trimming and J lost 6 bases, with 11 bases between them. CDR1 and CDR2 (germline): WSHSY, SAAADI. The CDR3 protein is CASSESRDRAEAFF. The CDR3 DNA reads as TGCGCCAGCAGTGAGTCGAGGGACCGAGCTGAAGCTTTCTTT.

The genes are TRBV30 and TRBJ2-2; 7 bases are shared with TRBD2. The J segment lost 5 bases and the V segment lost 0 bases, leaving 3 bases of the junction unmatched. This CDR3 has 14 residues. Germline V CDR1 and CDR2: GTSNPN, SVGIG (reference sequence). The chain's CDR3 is CAWSVLGGTGELFF. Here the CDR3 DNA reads TGTGCCTGGAGTGTTCTGGGAGGGACCGGGGAGCTGTTTTTT.

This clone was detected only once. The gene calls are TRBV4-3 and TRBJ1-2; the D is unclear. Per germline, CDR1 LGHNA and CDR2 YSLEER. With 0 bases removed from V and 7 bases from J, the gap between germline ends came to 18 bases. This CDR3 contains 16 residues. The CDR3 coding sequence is TGCGCCAGCAGCCAAGATCGGGTCCCAGCCAGCGCTGGCTACACCTTC. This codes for CASSQDRVPASAGYTF.

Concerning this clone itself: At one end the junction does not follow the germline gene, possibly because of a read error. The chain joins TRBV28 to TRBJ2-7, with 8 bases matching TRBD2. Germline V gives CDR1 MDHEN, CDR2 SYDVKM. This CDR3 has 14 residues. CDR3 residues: CASSLLAGASRDNF. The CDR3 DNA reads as TGTGCCAGCAGTTTACTAGCGGGTGCATCTCGCGACAACTTC.

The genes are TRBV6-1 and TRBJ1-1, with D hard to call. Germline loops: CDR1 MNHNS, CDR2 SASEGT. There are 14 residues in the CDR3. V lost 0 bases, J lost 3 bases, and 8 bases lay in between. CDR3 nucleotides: TGTGCCAGCAGTGAAGCGCCATTTTACACTGAAGCTTTCTTT. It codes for CASSEAPFYTEAFF.

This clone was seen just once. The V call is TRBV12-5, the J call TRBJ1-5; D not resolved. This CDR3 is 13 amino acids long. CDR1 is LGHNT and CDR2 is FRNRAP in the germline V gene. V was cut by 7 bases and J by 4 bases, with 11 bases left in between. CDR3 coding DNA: TGTGCTAGTGCCATGGGGTTGAATCAGCCCCAGCATTTT. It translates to CASAMGLNQPQHF.

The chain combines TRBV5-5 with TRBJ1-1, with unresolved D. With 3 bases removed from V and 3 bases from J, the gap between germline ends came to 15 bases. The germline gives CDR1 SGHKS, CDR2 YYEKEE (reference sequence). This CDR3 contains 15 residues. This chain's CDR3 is CASSSVVGRDTEAFF. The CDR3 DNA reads TGTGCCAGCAGCTCCGTCGTGGGTAGGGACACTGAAGCTTTCTTT. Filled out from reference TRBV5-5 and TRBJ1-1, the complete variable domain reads DAGVTQSPTHLIKTRGQQVTLRCSPISGHKSVSWYQQVLGQGPQFIFQYYEKEERGRGNFPDRFSARQFPNYSSELNVNALLLGDSALYLCASSSVVGRDTEAFFGQGTRLTVV.

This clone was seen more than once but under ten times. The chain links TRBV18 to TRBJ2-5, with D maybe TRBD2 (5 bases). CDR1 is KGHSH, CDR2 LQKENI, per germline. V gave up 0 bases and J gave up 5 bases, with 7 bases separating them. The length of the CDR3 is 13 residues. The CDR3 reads CASSPPPGETQYF. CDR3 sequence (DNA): TGTGCCAGCTCACCACCTCCGGGGGAGACCCAGTACTTC.

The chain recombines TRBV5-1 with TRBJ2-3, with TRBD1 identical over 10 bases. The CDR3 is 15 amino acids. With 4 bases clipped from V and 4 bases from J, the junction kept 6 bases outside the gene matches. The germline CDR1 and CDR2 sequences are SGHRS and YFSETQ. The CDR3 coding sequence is TGCGCCAGCAGCGTAGGGACAGGGGAAGCAGATACGCAGTATTTT. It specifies CASSVGTGEADTQYF. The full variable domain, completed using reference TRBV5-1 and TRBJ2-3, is KAGVTQTPRYLIKTRGQQVTLSCSPISGHRSVSWYQQTPGQGLQFLFEYFSETQRNKGNFPGRFSGRQFSNSRSEMNVSTLELGDSALYLCASSVGTGEADTQYFGPGTRLTVL.